One TCR beta chain is described in this entry. Each diagnosis was determined on the basis of clinical symptoms, serum thyroxine, TRAb, thyroid ultrasound and orbital computed tomography. Amplified material comprised TCR beta CDR3 regions derived from RNA transcripts. In the first round, RT-PCR was carried out with HTBI primers, and a multiplex PCR formed the second round. TCRdb recomputed calls from the multiplex PCR reads with MiXCR, one row per CDR3 protein. The data contain around 50,000 distinct CDR3 sequences, around 48% of them singletons. V was cut by 4 bases and J by 5 bases, with 9 bases left in between. The CDR3 spans 14 residues. CDR1 and CDR2 from the germline V gene are MNHNS and SASEGT. This entry belongs to a study of Graves' ophthalmopathy and Graves' hyperthyroidism. For the study at large: Before any treatment, peripheral blood was taken at the initial diagnosis.

The sample was peripheral blood. The sequence derives from an adult man with Graves' ophthalmopathy. This chain connects TRBV6-1 to TRBJ1-6; D is ambiguous. In DNA, the CDR3 is TGTGCCAGCAGTGTTGGAAACCATAATTCACCCCTCCACTTT. Its translation is CASSVGNHNSPLHF.